Described below is a single T cell receptor (beta chain) sequence and its context. Antigen: not known. V was pared by 4 bases and J by 10 bases, with 7 bases of the junction left unmatched. This CDR3 comprises 14 residues. Germline V lookup: CDR1 SNHLY, CDR2 FYNNEI. Primers: 60 Vbeta forward and 13 Jbeta reverse. The method was immunoSEQ multiplex PCR; TCRdb's version includes in-frame clones alone and lacks a portion of them. The sample includes under 200,000 clones, 65% to 80% seen only once; the top ten take around 4%. The data were obtained in a study of cytomegalovirus exposure and HLA in healthy donors. Study findings and constraints: A later analysis linked a missense DCLRE1C variant to TCR beta V- and J-gene trimming. There was a cluster of highly shared sequence variants that was likely a sequencing artifact.

This clonotype originated in a man aged 35 to 55 in good health and CMV-seronegative. This rearrangement joins TRBV2 to TRBJ1-6; TRBD1 aligns across 7 bases. Sequences were obtained from PBMCs. The DNA of the CDR3 is TGTGCCAGCAGTGGTTACGGGACAGCCTCACCCCTCCACTTT. It translates to CASSGYGTASPLHF.